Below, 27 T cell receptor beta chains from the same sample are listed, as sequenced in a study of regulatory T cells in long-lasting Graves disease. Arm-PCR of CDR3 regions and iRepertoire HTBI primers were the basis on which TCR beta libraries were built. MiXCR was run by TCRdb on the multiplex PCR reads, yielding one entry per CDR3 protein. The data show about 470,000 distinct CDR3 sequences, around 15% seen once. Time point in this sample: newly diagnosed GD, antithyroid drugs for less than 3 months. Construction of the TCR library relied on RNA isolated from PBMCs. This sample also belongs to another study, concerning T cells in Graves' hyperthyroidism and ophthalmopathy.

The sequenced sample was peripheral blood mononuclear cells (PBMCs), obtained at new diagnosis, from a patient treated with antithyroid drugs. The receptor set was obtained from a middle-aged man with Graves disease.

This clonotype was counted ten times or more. The chain's CDR3 is CASATGVVTDTQYF. For the CDR3, the DNA is TGTGCCAGCGCGACAGGGGTGGTCACAGATACGCAGTATTTT. This sequence joins TRBV18 and TRBJ2-3, with TRBD1 identical over 8 bases. The germline V gene has CDR1 KGHSH and CDR2 LQKENI. V trimming: 8 bases; J trimming: 2 bases; junction bases outside the gene matches: 6. This CDR3 is built from 14 residues.

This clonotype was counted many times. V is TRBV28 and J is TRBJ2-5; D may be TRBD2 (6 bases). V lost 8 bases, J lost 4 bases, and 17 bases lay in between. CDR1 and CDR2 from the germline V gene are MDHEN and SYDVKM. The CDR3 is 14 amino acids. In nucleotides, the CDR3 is TGTGCCAGCTCCGGAGGGCAGGGCCGAGAGACCCAGTACTTC. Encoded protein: CASSGGQGRETQYF. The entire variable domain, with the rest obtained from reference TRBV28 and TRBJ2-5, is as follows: DVKVTQSSRYLVKRTGEKVFLECVQDMDHENMFWYRQDPGLGLRLIYFSYDVKMKEKGDIPEGYSVSREKKERFSLILESASTNQTSMYLCASSGGQGRETQYFGPGTRLLVL.

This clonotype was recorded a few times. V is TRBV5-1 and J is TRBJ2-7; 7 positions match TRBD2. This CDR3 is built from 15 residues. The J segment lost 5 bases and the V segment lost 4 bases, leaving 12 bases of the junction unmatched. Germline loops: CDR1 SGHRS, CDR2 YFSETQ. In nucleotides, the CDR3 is TGCGCCAGCAGCCGGGACCTGGGACTATTCAACGAGCAGTACTTC. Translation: CASSRDLGLFNEQYF.

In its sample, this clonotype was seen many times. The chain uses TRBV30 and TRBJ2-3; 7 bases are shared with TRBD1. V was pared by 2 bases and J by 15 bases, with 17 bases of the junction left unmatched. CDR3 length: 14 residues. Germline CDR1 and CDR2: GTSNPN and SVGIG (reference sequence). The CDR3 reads CAWSQTKGAGGPYF. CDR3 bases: TGTGCCTGGAGTCAAACTAAAGGGGCAGGGGGACCCTATTTT.

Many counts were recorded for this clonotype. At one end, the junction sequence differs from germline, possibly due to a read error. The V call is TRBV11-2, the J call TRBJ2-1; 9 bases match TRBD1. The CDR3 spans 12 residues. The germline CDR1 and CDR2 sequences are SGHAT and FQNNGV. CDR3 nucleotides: TGTGCCAGCAGCTTAGGGACAGGGGTGAGCCTCTTC. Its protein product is CASSLGTGVSLF.

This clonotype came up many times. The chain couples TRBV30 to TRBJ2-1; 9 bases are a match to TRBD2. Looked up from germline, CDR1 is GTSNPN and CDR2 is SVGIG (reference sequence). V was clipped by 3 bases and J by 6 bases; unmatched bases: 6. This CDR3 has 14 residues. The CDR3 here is CAWSGREGFNEQFF. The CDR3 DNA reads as TGTGCCTGGAGCGGGCGGGAGGGTTTCAATGAGCAGTTCTTC.

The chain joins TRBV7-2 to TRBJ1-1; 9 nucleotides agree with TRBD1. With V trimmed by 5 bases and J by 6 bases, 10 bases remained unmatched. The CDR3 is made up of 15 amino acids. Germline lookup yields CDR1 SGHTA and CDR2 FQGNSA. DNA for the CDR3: TGTGCCAGCAGCCTCGGGACAGGGAGAAGGGCTGAAGCTTTCTTT. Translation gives CASSLGTGRRAEAFF.

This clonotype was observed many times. This CDR3 is CASSPSKGGLSKNIQYF. The DNA for the CDR3 is TGTGCCAGCAGTCCTTCTAAAGGGGGGCTGAGCAAAAACATTCAGTACTTC. V and J are TRBV28 and TRBJ2-4, with D tentatively TRBD1 or TRBD2 (6 bases each). This CDR3 contains 17 residues. Germline V gene lookup returns CDR1 MDHEN and CDR2 SYDVKM. V lost 5 bases, J lost 3 bases, and 20 bases lay in between.

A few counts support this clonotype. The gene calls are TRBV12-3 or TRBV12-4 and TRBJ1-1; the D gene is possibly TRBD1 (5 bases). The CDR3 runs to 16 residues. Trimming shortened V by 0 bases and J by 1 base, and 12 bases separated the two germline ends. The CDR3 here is CASSLAFGGRNTEAFF. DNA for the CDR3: TGTGCCAGCAGTTTAGCGTTCGGGGGACGGAACACTGAAGCTTTCTTT.

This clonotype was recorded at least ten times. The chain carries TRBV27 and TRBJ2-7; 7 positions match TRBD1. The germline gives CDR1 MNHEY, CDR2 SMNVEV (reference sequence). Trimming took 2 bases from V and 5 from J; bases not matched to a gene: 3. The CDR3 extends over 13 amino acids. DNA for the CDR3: TGTGCCAGCAGTTTAAAAGGGGGCCACGAGCAGTACTTC. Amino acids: CASSLKGGHEQYF.

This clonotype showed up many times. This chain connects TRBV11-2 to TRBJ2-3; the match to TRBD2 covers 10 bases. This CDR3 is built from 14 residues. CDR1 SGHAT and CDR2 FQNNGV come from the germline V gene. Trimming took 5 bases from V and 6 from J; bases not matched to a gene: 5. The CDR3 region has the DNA TGTGCCAGCAGCGATCCGGGACTAGCGGATACGCAGTATTTT. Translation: CASSDPGLADTQYF.

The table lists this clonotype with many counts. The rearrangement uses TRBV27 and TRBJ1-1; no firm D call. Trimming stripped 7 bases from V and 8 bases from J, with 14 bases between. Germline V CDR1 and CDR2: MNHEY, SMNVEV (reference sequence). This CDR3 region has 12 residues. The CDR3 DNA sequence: TGTGCCAGCAAGTCGGGTGGGCCAGAAGCTTTCTTT. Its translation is CASKSGGPEAFF.

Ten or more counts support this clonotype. The CDR3 region is CASSAGLAGGGETQYF. The CDR3 region has the DNA TGTGCCAGCAGCGCGGGACTAGCGGGAGGAGGAGAGACCCAGTACTTC. This chain joins TRBV7-9 and TRBJ2-5; TRBD2 matches at 15 bases. The J segment lost 4 bases and the V segment lost 5 bases, leaving 5 bases of the junction unmatched. Germline CDR1 and CDR2: SEHNR and FQNEAQ (reference sequence). The CDR3 has 16 amino acids.

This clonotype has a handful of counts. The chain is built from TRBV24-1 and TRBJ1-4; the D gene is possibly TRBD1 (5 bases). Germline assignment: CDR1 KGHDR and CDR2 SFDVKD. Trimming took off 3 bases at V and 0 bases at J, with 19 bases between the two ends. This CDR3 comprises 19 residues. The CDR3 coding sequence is TGTGCCACCAGTGATACAAAGAAGGGGTCTCTGGCAACTAATGAAAAACTGTTTTTT. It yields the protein CATSDTKKGSLATNEKLFF.

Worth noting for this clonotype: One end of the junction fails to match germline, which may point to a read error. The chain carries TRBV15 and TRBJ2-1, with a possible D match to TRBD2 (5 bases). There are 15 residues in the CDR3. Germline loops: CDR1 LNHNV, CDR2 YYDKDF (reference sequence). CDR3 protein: CATSRGGSSYNEQSF. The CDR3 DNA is TGTGCCACCAGCAGAGGAGGGAGCTCCTACAATGAGCAGTCCTTC.

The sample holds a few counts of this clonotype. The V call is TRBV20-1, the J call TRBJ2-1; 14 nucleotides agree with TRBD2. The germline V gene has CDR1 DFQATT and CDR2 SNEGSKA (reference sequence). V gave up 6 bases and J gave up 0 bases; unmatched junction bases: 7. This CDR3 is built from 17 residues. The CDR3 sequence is CSATGLAGAGSYNEQFF. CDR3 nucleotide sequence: TGCAGTGCAACGGGACTAGCGGGAGCAGGCTCCTACAATGAGCAGTTCTTC.

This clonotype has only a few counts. This CDR3 is CASSLATGLHYNEQFF. DNA of the CDR3: TGTGCCAGCAGTTTAGCTACGGGACTTCACTACAATGAGCAGTTCTTC. This rearrangement joins TRBV12-3 or TRBV12-4 to TRBJ2-1, with D possibly TRBD2 on 6 matching bases. V shed 0 bases and J shed 3 bases, with 12 bases lying between them. The CDR3 is 16 residues long.

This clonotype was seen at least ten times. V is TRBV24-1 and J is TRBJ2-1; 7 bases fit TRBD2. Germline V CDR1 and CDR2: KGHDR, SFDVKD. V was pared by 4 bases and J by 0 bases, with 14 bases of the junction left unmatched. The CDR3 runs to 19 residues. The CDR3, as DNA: TGTGCCACCAGTGACCCTACCTCTCGATGGGAGGGCTCCTACAATGAGCAGTTCTTC. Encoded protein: CATSDPTSRWEGSYNEQFF.

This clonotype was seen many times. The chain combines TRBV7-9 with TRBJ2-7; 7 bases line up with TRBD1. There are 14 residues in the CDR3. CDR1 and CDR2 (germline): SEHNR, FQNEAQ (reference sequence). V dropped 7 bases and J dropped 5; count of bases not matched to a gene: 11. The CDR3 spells CASTLTGSPHEQYF. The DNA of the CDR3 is TGTGCCAGCACCTTGACAGGGTCTCCCCACGAGCAGTACTTC. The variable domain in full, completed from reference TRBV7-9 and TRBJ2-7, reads DTGVSQNPRHKITKRGQNVTFRCDPISEHNRLYWYRQTLGQGPEFLTYFQNEAQLEKSRLLSDRFSAERPKGSFSTLEIQRTEQGDSAMYLCASTLTGSPHEQYFGPGTRLTVT.

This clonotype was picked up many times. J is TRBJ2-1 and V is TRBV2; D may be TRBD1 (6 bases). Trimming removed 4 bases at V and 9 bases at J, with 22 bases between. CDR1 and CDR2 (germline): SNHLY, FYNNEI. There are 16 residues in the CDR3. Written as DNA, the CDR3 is TGTGCCAGCAGTGCTGTTAGGACAGTCCAGGGCACTGAGCAGTTCTTC. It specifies CASSAVRTVQGTEQFF.

The CDR3 spells CASRSPTDTQYF. In DNA, the CDR3 is TGTGCCAGCAGGTCACCCACAGATACGCAGTATTTT. The genes are TRBV6-1 and TRBJ2-3, with D unclear. Germline assignment: CDR1 MNHNS and CDR2 SASEGT. CDR3 size: 12 residues. V lost 6 bases, J lost 2 bases, and 6 bases lay in between.

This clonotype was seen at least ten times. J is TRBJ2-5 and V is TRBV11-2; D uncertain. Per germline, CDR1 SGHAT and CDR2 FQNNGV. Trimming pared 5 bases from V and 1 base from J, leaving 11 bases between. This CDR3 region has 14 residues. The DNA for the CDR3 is TGTGCCAGCAGCCTTAGGTGGGGCCAAGAGACCCAGTACTTC. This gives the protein CASSLRWGQETQYF.

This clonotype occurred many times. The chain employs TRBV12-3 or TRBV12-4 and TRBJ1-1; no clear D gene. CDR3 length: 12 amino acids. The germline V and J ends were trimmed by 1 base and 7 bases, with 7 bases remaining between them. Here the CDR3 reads CASSLVRNEAFF. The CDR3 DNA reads TGTGCCAGCAGTTTAGTGAGGAATGAAGCTTTCTTT.

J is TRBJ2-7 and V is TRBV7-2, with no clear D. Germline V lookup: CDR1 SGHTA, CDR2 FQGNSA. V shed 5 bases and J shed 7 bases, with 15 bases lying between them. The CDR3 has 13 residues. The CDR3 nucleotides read TGTGCCAGCAGCCTCGGCTCCTACAATGAGCAGTACTTC. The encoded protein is CASSLGSYNEQYF. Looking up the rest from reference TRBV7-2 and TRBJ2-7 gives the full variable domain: GAGVSQSPSNKVTEKGKDVELRCDPISGHTALYWYRQSLGQGLEFLIYFQGNSAPDKSGLPSDRFSAERTGGSVSTLTIQRTQQEDSAVYLCASSLGSYNEQYFGPGTRLTVT.

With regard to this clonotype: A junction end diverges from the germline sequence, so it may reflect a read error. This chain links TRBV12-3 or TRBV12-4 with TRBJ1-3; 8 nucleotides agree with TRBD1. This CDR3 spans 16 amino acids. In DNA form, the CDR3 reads TGTACCAGCAGTCCACTGCAGGGGGCTGCGGGAAACACCATATATTTT. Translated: CTSSPLQGAAGNTIYF.

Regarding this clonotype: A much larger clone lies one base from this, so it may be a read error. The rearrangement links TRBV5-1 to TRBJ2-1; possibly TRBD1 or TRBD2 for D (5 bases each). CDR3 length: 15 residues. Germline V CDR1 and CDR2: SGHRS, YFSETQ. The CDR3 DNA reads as TGCGTCAGCAGCTTGGGGACGGGCCCCCACAATGAGCAGTTCTTC. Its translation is CVSSLGTGPHNEQFF.

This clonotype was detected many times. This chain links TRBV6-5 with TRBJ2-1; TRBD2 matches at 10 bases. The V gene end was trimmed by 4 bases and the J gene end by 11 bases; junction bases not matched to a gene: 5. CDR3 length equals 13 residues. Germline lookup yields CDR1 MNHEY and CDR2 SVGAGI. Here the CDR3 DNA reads TGTGCCAGCAGTTTCCGGACTAGCGGAAAGCAGTTCTTC. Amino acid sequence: CASSFRTSGKQFF.